These 29 T cell receptor beta chains were all obtained from the same sample, sequenced in a study of CD8+ T cells in alopecia areata. Cutaneous lymph node cells were pooled, and they were sorted using CD4, CD8alpha, NKG2D, NKG2ACE and other markers. Extraction of RNA preceded its reverse transcription into cDNA, which served as the sequencing template. The assay was immunoSEQ multiplex PCR, and TCRdb's table has in-frame clones only and misses some. The table lists approximately 19,000 clones, with no singletons. Material for sequencing was CD8+ T cells sorted from a lymph node. The source is a C3H/HeJ mouse with alopecia areata. This strain's MHC haplotype is H2-k.

In this sample, this clone turned up a few times. The gene names here belong to mouse. The observed sequence ends 4 residues before the CDR3 terminus, with the missing tail filled in from the germline J gene. The chain is built from TRBV14 and TRBJ1-1; tentatively, D is TRBD1 (5 bases). The germline CDR1 and CDR2 sequences are SGHDT and FRDEAV. Trimming pared 6 bases from V and 4 bases from J, leaving 10 bases between. CDR3 size: 12 residues. The sequenced part of the CDR3 DNA is TGTGCCAGCACAGGGTCGGGCACA. Protein: CASTGSGT. The whole CDR3 reads CASTGSGTEVFF.

This clone was seen repeatedly, ten times or more. Gene and germline names: mouse. The read gets to within 4 residues of the CDR3 end, and the germline J gene fills in the rest. The chain recombines TRBV1 with TRBJ2-5; 7 bases line up with TRBD1. Looked up from germline, CDR1 is NSQYPW and CDR2 is LRSPGD (reference sequence). V dropped 2 bases and J dropped 0; count of bases not matched to a gene: 2. The length of the CDR3 is 15 residues. The sequenced part of the CDR3 DNA is TGCACCTGCAGTGCACCGGGACAGAACCAAGAC. Protein sequence: CTCSAPGQNQD. The whole CDR3 sequence reads CTCSAPGQNQDTQYF.

This clone has only a few counts. Gene and germline names: mouse. The read terminates 4 residues before the CDR3 end, so the remaining end is supplied by the germline J gene. The rearrangement links TRBV13-2 to TRBJ2-4, with 12 positions matching TRBD2. This CDR3 has 15 amino acids. CDR1 is NNHNN and CDR2 is SYGAGS in the germline V gene (reference sequence). The chain's CDR3 is CASGADWGGANTLYF. The part of the CDR3 DNA that was read is TGTGCCAGCGGTGCCGACTGGGGGGGCGCTAAC.

The table lists this clone with a few counts. Gene names denote mouse genes. The CDR3 end lies 4 residues beyond the end of the read and is filled in from the germline J gene. The chain is built from TRBV19 and TRBJ2-2; 11 nucleotides line up with TRBD2. The J segment lost 2 bases and the V segment lost 5 bases, leaving 5 bases of the junction unmatched. The CDR3 spans 16 residues. Germline V lookup: CDR1 FNHDT, CDR2 SITEND (reference sequence). Partial CDR3 DNA: TGTGCCAGCAGCCGGACTGGGGGGCGTAACACCGGG. Translating it yields CASSRTGGRNTG. The full CDR3 is CASSRTGGRNTGQLYF.

In the case of this clone: Genes and germline come from the mouse. The CDR3 end falls 4 residues outside the read, so it is completed with the germline J gene. The V and J genes are TRBV1 and TRBJ2-3, with D possibly being TRBD2 (7 bases). V shed 0 bases and J shed 0 bases, with 10 bases lying between them. The CDR3 covers 16 residues. Germline V lookup: CDR1 NSQYPW, CDR2 LRSPGD (reference sequence). The DNA read from the CDR3 is TGCACCTGCAGTGCAGATGTGGGGGGCAGTGCAGAA. Amino acids: CTCSADVGGSAE. The full CDR3 protein reads CTCSADVGGSAETLYF.

Comment on this clone: Mouse gene names and germline throughout. Read sequence stops 4 residues before the CDR3 end, and the germline J gene provides the missing end. This rearrangement joins TRBV1 to TRBJ1-1; TRBD1 matches 7 bases. In germline, CDR1 is NSQYPW, CDR2 LRSPGD (reference sequence). V was pared by 3 bases and J by 0 bases, with 4 bases of the junction left unmatched. The CDR3 has 15 residues. The CDR3 reads CTCSAYRGANTEVFF. The covered CDR3 bases are TGCACCTGCAGTGCCTACAGGGGAGCAAACACA. The entire variable domain, with the rest obtained from reference TRBV1 and TRBJ1-1, is as follows: VTLLEQNPRWRLVPRGQAVNLRCILKNSQYPWMSWYQQDLQKQLQWLFTLRSPGDKEVKSLPGADYLATRVTDTELRLQVANMSQGRTLYCTCSAYRGANTEVFFGKGTRLTVV.

About this clone itself: Gene names are mouse gene names. The CDR3 extends 4 residues past the end of the read, so its final part is completed from the germline J gene. The rearrangement links TRBV1 to TRBJ2-5, with 9 bases fitting TRBD2. The CDR3 loop spans 13 amino acids. Germline CDR1 reads NSQYPW; CDR2 reads LRSPGD (reference sequence). The CDR3 DNA, read in part, is TGCACCTGCAGTGACTGGGGGGAAGAC. It encodes CTCSDWGED. The whole CDR3 region reads CTCSDWGEDTQYF. The variable domain in full, with the rest retrieved from reference TRBV1 and TRBJ2-5, is VTLLEQNPRWRLVPRGQAVNLRCILKNSQYPWMSWYQQDLQKQLQWLFTLRSPGDKEVKSLPGADYLATRVTDTELRLQVANMSQGRTLYCTCSDWGEDTQYFGPGTRLLVL.

This clone was detected many times. Germline and genes: mouse. The CDR3 end is not reached by the read, which stops 4 residues before it; the germline J gene fills it in. The chain carries TRBV13-3 and TRBJ2-7, with TRBD1 as a possible D gene (6 bases). Trimming left V 5 bases short and J 3 bases short, with 12 bases between. The CDR3 is made up of 13 amino acids. The germline CDR1 and CDR2 sequences are NNHDY and SYVADS. CDR3 sequence: CASRGGQNYEQYF. The covered CDR3 bases are TGTGCCAGCAGAGGGGGACAAAACTAT.

This clone was detected only a few times. Gene names refer to mouse genes. The read falls 4 residues short of the CDR3 end, and the missing part is taken from the germline J gene. The chain combines TRBV19 with TRBJ2-7, with TRBD1 matching over 8 bases. The CDR3 has 12 residues. CDR1 FNHDT and CDR2 SITEND come from the germline V gene (reference sequence). J lost 2 bases, V lost 6 bases, and 1 base had no gene match. The CDR3 region is CASKDRAYEQYF. The CDR3 DNA, read in part, is TGTGCCAGCAAGGACAGGGCCTAT.

This clone occurred many times. A much larger clone sits a single nucleotide away, making a read error possible. Any gene name here is a mouse gene name. Read data end 4 residues before the CDR3 end; the end is taken from the germline J gene. The chain carries TRBV19 and TRBJ1-4, with 7 bases aligning to TRBD1. The length of the CDR3 is 14 residues. Germline assignment: CDR1 FNHDT and CDR2 SITEND (reference sequence). The J segment lost 0 bases and the V segment lost 4 bases, leaving 0 bases of the junction unmatched. The covered CDR3 bases are TGTGCCAGCAGTGGGACAGTTTCCAACGAA. Encoded protein: CASSGTVSNE. The full CDR3 sequence reads CASSGTVSNERLFF.

This clone was recorded at least ten times. Mouse gene names and germline throughout. The CDR3 is cut off 4 residues early in the read; its end comes from the germline J gene. The rearrangement uses TRBV13-3 and TRBJ1-1; 9 nucleotides agree with TRBD1. The CDR3 is 14 amino acids. Losses at the gene ends were 5 bases for V and 3 bases for J; bases not matched to a gene: 5. From germline, CDR1 is NNHDY and CDR2 SYVADS. CDR3 DNA (partial): TGTGCCAGCAGCCCCGACAGGGGGGACACA. It yields the protein CASSPDRGDT. The CDR3 in its entirety is CASSPDRGDTEVFF.

On this clone: The genes are named according to mouse. The CDR3 end lies 4 residues beyond the end of the read and is filled in from the germline J gene. The gene calls are TRBV13-3 and TRBJ2-5; D possibly corresponds to TRBD2 (6 bases). The length of the CDR3 is 15 residues. CDR1 and CDR2 (germline): NNHDY, SYVADS. The V end lost 3 bases, the J end lost 1 base, and 12 bases lay between the germline ends. The CDR3 loop reads CASSALRDYQDTQYF. Incomplete CDR3 DNA: TGTGCCAGCAGTGCCCTCCGGGACTACCAAGAC.

This clone was detected a few times. These gene names are mouse names. The CDR3 end is not reached by the read, which stops 4 residues before it; the germline J gene fills it in. V gene TRBV1 combines with J gene TRBJ2-7; TRBD1 aligns across 8 bases. Germline CDR1 NSQYPW, CDR2 LRSPGD (reference sequence). This CDR3 spans 14 amino acids. Partial CDR3 DNA: TGCACCTGCAGTGCAGATCGACAGGGGTAT. It specifies CTCSADRQGY. The whole CDR3 protein is CTCSADRQGYEQYF.

This clone showed up many times. Any gene name here is a mouse gene name. The read comes to an end 4 residues before the CDR3 does, leaving the germline J gene to fill in the end. The chain links TRBV13-3 to TRBJ2-7; 8 bases map to TRBD2. V trimming: 3 bases; J trimming: 3 bases; junction bases outside the gene matches: 5. The V gene's germline CDR1 is NNHDY and CDR2 SYVADS. CDR3 length equals 14 residues. The chain's CDR3 is CASSGSGGHYEQYF. The CDR3 DNA, read in part, is TGTGCCAGCAGTGGATCTGGGGGGCACTAT.

As for this clone: The genes are named according to mouse. Coverage ceases 4 residues before the CDR3 finishes, and the germline J gene fills in the end. The chain joins TRBV13-3 to TRBJ1-1; possibly TRBD1 for D (5 bases). Germline V gene lookup returns CDR1 NNHDY and CDR2 SYVADS. V lost 2 bases to trimming and J lost 4 bases, with 9 bases between them. This CDR3 has 13 amino acids. CDR3 bases read: TGTGCCAGCAGTGACCAGGGTTTCACA. Protein sequence: CASSDQGFT. The CDR3 as a whole reads CASSDQGFTEVFF.

This clone showed up just a few times. Mouse gene names apply. CDR3: CASGEETGFLSNERLFF. CDR3 DNA (partial): TGTGCCAGCGGTGAGGAGACAGGCTTCCTTTCCAACGAA. The rearrangement links TRBV13-2 to TRBJ1-4, with TRBD1 as a possible D gene (6 bases). The missing CDR3 end, 4 residues past where the read stops, is filled in from the germline J gene. With 2 bases removed from V and 0 bases from J, the gap between germline ends came to 14 bases. The CDR3 covers 17 residues. Germline CDR1 and CDR2: NNHNN and SYGAGS (reference sequence).

To note about this clone: These gene names are mouse names. The read terminates 4 residues ahead of where the CDR3 ends, so the germline J gene completes it. J is TRBJ1-1 and V is TRBV1, with a weak D call TRBD1 (5 bases). Trimming took 0 bases from V and 3 from J, leaving 8 bases between them. The CDR3 is made up of 14 amino acids. CDR1 is NSQYPW and CDR2 is LRSPGD in the germline V gene (reference sequence). This chain's CDR3 is CTCSADRQYTEVFF. The sequenced part of the CDR3 DNA is TGCACCTGCAGTGCAGATCGACAGTACACA.

As for this clone: It differs at one base from a far larger clone, so likely a read error. Gene labels here are mouse ones. The read halts 4 residues ahead of the CDR3 end, with the missing end drawn from the germline J gene. The J gene is TRBJ1-2, the V gene TRBV14; D is possibly TRBD1 (6 bases). Germline V gene data show CDR1 as SGHDT and CDR2 as FRDEAV. Trimming stripped 5 bases from V and 0 bases from J, with 11 bases between. The CDR3 contains 14 residues. The DNA read from the CDR3 is TGTGCCAGCAGCCGGGGGACATCAAACTCC. This codes for CASSRGTSNS. The CDR3 reads in full as CASSRGTSNSDYTF. The entire variable domain, with the rest obtained from reference TRBV14 and TRBJ1-2, is as follows: EAGVTQSPRYAVLQEGQAVSFWCDPISGHDTLYWYQQPRDQGPQLLVYFRDEAVIDNSQLPSDRFSAVRPKGTNSTLKIQSAKQGDTATYLCASSRGTSNSDYTFGSGTRLLVI.

This clone was seen many times. Genes here carry mouse names. The read is 4 residues too short to cover the CDR3 end, so that end is filled in from the germline J gene. The chain recombines TRBV13-3 with TRBJ2-7; the D gene is possibly TRBD1 (6 bases). The V and J ends lost 5 bases and 0 bases respectively, with 15 bases between them. The CDR3 is made up of 15 amino acids. Germline V gives CDR1 NNHDY, CDR2 SYVADS. CDR3 sequence reads: CASSASGTPSYEQYF. CDR3 bases read: TGTGCCAGCAGCGCCTCCGGGACACCCTCCTAT.

By share, this clone ranks as medium-sized. Gene labels here are mouse ones. The missing CDR3 end, 4 residues past where the read stops, is filled in from the germline J gene. The chain employs TRBV13-3 and TRBJ2-3, with D uncertain. From germline, CDR1 is NNHDY and CDR2 SYVADS. V was shortened by 4 bases and J by 1 base, with 4 bases between the two germline ends. CDR3 size: 12 residues. The CDR3 bases that were read are TGTGCCAGCAGTTGGGGTGCAGAA. Protein product: CASSWGAE. The full CDR3 is CASSWGAETLYF.

This clone has more than one count but fewer than ten. Genes and germline are mouse. The read ends 4 residues shy of where the CDR3 ends; the end is completed using the germline J gene. This chain connects TRBV19 to TRBJ2-7; 10 nucleotides match TRBD2. This CDR3 spans 14 amino acids. Germline V gene data show CDR1 as FNHDT and CDR2 as SITEND (reference sequence). The CDR3 sequence: CASSILGGLYEQYF. CDR3 DNA, as far as it was read: TGTGCCAGCAGTATACTGGGGGGGCTTTAT.

At least ten counts were recorded for this clone. Gene labels here are mouse ones. The read stops 4 residues short of the end of the CDR3; the missing end is completed from the germline J gene. The rearrangement joins TRBV1 to TRBJ1-1, with 7 nucleotides matching TRBD1. Germline values: CDR1 NSQYPW, CDR2 LRSPGD (reference sequence). V lost 4 bases and J lost 1; bases outside the gene matches: 6. The CDR3 has 15 residues. The CDR3 sequence is CTCSVTGRKNTEVFF. The sequenced part of the CDR3 DNA is TGCACCTGCAGTGTGACAGGGAGGAAAAACACA.

Notes on this clone: The gene symbols are mouse symbols. From the germline J gene comes the end of the CDR3, since the read stops 4 residues before it. The chain uses TRBV13-1 and TRBJ2-7, with TRBD1 as a possible D gene (5 bases). Germline V gives CDR1 NSHNY, CDR2 SYGAGN. This CDR3 spans 13 amino acids. The CDR3 bases that were read are TGTGCCAGCAGTGATGAGGACAAATAT. This codes for CASSDEDKY. The full-length CDR3 reads as CASSDEDKYEQYF.

This clone was counted a few times. Mouse names are used for the genes. From the germline J gene comes the end of the CDR3, since the read stops 4 residues before it. The chain couples TRBV31 to TRBJ1-1; 8 bases match TRBD1. This CDR3 is 14 amino acids long. Germline CDR1 GKSSPN, CDR2 SITVG. The CDR3 reads CAWSLGDRWAEVFF. The part of the CDR3 DNA that was read is TGTGCCTGGAGTCTAGGGGACAGGTGGGCA.

This clone has only a few counts. Genes and germline come from the mouse. The sequenced CDR3 bases are TGTGCCAGCGGTGACCTGGGACAGGGGGCAGACTATGCT. This translates into CASGDLGQGADYA. The full CDR3 protein is CASGDLGQGADYAEQFF. V gene TRBV13-2 combines with J gene TRBJ2-1; TRBD1 matches at 12 bases. The CDR3 goes on 4 residues after the read ends, and that part is filled in from the germline J gene. There are 17 residues in the CDR3. The ends lost 2 bases at V and 2 bases at J; junction bases unmatched: 5. Germline V gene data show CDR1 as NNHNN and CDR2 as SYGAGS (reference sequence).

With respect to this clone: Mouse gene names and germline throughout. Coverage ceases 4 residues before the CDR3 finishes, and the germline J gene fills in the end. The chain recombines TRBV13-3 with TRBJ2-7; 9 nucleotides agree with TRBD2. Germline-derived CDR1 and CDR2 are NNHDY and SYVADS. The CDR3 has 11 amino acids. CDR3 residues: CASWGGDEQYF. Partial CDR3 DNA: TGTGCCAGCTGGGGGGGCGAT.

This clone has only a few counts. Gene names are mouse gene names. The read finishes 4 residues shy of the CDR3 end, and the germline J gene is used to complete it. V is TRBV13-2 and J is TRBJ2-3; no clear D gene. Trimming removed 0 bases from V and 1 base from J, with 6 bases in between. The CDR3 is 14 amino acids. The V gene's germline CDR1 is NNHNN and CDR2 SYGAGS (reference sequence). The sequenced CDR3 bases are TGTGCCAGCGGTGATGGGTCAGGTGCAGAA. This translates into CASGDGSGAE. The CDR3 reads in full as CASGDGSGAETLYF.

This clone was counted ten times or more. The gene names here belong to mouse. The sequence runs out 4 residues before the end of the CDR3; the remainder is reconstructed from the germline J gene. V and J are TRBV1 and TRBJ2-7; D remains ambiguous. Germline V gives CDR1 NSQYPW, CDR2 LRSPGD (reference sequence). This CDR3 region has 13 residues. The sequenced part of the CDR3 DNA is TGCACCTGCAGTGCAGATTCCAGAAAT. It codes for CTCSADSRN. From start to end, the CDR3 is CTCSADSRNEQYF.

Worth noting for this clone: The germline and genes are mouse ones. The read falls 4 residues short of the CDR3 end, and the missing part is taken from the germline J gene. J is TRBJ2-5 and V is TRBV19; no clear D gene. V was cut by 2 bases and J by 2 bases, with 6 bases left in between. CDR1 is FNHDT and CDR2 is SITEND in the germline V gene (reference sequence). The CDR3 length is 13 residues. The part of the CDR3 DNA that was read is TGTGCCAGCAGTATTCACAGCCAAGAC. It translates to CASSIHSQD. The complete CDR3 reads CASSIHSQDTQYF.